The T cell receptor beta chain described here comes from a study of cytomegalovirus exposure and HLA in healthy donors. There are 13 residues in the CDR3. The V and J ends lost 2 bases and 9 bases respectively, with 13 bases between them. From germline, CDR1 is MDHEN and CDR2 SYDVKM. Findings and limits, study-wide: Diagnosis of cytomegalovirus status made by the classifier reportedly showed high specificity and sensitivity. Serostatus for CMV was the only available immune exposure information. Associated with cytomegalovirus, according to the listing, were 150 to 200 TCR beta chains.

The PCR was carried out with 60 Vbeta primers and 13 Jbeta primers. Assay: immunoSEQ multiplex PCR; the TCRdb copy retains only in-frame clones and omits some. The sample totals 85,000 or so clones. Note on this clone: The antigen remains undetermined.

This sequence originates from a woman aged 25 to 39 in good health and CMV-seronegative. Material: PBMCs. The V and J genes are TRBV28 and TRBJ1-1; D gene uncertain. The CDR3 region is CASSLAGVVKAFF. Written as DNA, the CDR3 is TGTGCCAGCAGTTTAGCGGGAGTGGTGAAAGCTTTCTTT.